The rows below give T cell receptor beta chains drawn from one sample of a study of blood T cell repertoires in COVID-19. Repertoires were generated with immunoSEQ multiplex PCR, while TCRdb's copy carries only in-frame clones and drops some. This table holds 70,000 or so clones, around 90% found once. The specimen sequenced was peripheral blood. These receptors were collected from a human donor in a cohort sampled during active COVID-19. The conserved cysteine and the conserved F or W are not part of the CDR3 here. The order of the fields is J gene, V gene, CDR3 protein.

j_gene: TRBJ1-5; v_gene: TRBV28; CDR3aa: ASSLNYPLSNQPQH
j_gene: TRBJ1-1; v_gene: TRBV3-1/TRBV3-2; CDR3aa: ASSESKRRGSINTEAF
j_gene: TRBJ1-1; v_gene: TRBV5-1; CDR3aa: ASSLGRTEAF
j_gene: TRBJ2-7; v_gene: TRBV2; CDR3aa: ASRSYPDRGSYEQY
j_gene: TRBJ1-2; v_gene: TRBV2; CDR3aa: ASSLTANYGYT
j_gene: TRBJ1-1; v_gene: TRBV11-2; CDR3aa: ASSLPRGNTEAF
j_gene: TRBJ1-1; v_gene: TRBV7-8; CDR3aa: ASSPRGPDYTEAF
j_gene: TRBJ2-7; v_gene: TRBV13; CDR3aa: ASSLWGGADEQY
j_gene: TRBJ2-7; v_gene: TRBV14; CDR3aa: ASSQETASYEQY
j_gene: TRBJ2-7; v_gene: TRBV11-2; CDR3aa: ASSLAPQGYEQY
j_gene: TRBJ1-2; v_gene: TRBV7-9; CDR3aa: ASSLAGANYGYT
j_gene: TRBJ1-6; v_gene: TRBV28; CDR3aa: ASRQGQHNSPLH
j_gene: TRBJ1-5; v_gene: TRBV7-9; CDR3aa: ASSLYRRGRGGNQPQH
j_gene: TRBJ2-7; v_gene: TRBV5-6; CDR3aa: ASSLGTGSEQY
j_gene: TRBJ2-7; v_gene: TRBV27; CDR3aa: ASSGSRTGSAYEQY
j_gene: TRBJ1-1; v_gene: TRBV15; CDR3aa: ATAVDTGWTEAF
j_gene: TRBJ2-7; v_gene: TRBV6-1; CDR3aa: ASSEQAGGTYEQY
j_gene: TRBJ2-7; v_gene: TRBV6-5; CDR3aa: ASSYSRADEQY
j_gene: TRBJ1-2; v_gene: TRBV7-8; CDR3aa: ASSLDRGDGYT
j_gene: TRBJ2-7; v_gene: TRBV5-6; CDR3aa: ASSGTGETYEQY
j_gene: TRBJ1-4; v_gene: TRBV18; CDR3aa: ASSPYPLQGSSNEKLF
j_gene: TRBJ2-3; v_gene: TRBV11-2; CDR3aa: ASSQPLAGGTDTQY
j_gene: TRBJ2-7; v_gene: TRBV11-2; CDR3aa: ARRRGGGPSSYEQY
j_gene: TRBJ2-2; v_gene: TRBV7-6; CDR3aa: ASSHAFVGGKNTGELF
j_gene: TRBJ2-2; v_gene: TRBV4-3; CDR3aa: ASSQDMTGVLGGELF
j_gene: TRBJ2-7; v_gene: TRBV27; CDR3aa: ASSQGLEQY
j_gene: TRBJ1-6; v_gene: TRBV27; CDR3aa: ASSPHSGSYNSPLH
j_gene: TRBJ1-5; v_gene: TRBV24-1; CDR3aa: ATSDLQDLQSTQH
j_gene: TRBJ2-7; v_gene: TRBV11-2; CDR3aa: ASSLWGQTTYEQY
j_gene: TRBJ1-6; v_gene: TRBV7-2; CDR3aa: ASSPRQGGSPLH
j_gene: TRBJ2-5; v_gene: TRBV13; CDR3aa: ASSLSMGGPKETQY
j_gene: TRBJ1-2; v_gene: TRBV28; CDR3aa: ASSLPGQSYGYT
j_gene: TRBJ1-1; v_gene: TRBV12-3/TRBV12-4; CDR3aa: ASSSSGQVEAF
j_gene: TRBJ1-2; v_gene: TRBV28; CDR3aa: ASSLKNLNGIYGYT
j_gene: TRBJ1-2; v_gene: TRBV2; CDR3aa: ASSPQGGYGYT
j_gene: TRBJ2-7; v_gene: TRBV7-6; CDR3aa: ASSPAQGAAEQY
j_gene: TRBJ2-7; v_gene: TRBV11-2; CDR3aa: ASSPFPRGGLYEQY
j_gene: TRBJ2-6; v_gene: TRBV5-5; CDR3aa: ASSLGGGPFSGANVLT
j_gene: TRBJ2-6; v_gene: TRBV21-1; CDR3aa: ASSNAGTGDSGANVLT
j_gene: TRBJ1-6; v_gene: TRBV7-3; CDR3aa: ASSINRASNSPLH
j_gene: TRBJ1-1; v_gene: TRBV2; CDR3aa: ASSEVLQGATEAF
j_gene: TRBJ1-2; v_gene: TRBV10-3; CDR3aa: AISAIRVFDGYT
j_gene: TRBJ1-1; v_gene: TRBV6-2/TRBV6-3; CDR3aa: ASSRQGNTEAF
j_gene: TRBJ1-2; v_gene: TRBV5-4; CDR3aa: ASSSRTGRDSGYT
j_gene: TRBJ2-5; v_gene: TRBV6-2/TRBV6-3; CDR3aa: ASSYGWYKAGSIQETQY
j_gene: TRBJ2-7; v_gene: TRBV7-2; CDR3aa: ASSFTTSATYEQY
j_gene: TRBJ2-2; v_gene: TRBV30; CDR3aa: AWMVGGSHTGELF
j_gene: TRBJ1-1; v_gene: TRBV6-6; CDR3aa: ASSYAGGDTEAF
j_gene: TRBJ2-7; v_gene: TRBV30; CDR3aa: AWSSSGTAEQY
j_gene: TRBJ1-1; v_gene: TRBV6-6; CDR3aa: ASSSSIYLNTEAF
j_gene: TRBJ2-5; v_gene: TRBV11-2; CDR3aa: ASSLVRGRGTGQETQY
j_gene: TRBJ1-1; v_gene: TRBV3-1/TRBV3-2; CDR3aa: ASSQDLSRTEAF
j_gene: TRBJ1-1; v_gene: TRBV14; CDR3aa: ASSQWPNTEAF
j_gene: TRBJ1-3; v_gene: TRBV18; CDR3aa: ASSPWTGGSTSGNTIY